The sequence of this T cell receptor (beta chain) was determined in a study of control samples from healthy donors and cancer patients. This CDR3 spans 18 amino acids. Germline loops: CDR1 SGHKS, CDR2 YYEKEE (reference sequence). The trim removed 6 bases at V and 3 bases at J, leaving 12 bases unmatched. Here immunoSEQ multiplex PCR was the method, and the copy in TCRdb shows in-frame clones only, minus some. This sample has 150,000 or so clones; 85% to 90% occur once, and the top ten carry nearly 5%. This chain uses TRBV5-5 with TRBJ2-1, with 13 bases aligning to TRBD2. Sequencing used blood. This clonotype was obtained from a young woman in good health. CDR3 nucleotides: TGTGCCAGCATCGCCGGGACTAGCGGGACGAACTACTACAATGAGCAGTTCTTC. Translating it yields CASIAGTSGTNYYNEQFF.